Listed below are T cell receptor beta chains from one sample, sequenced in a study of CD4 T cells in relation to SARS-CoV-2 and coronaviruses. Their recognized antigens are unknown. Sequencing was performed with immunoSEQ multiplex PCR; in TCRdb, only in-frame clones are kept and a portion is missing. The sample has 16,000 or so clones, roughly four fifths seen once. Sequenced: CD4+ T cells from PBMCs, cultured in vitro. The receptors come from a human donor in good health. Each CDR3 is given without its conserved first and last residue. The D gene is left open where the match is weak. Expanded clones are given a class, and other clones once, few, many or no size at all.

CDR3 protein: ASSTLGGAGGNQPQH
D gene: -
clone size: -
J gene: TRBJ1-5
V gene: TRBV19

CDR3 protein: ASSLGVGTEAF
D gene: -
clone size: -
J gene: TRBJ1-1
V gene: TRBV11-3

CDR3 protein: ASSPDPSRGYT
D gene: -
clone size: few
J gene: TRBJ1-2
V gene: TRBV18

CDR3 protein: SASGGIKQF
D gene: -
clone size: -
J gene: TRBJ2-1
V gene: TRBV20-1

CDR3 protein: AWSSGGRQPQH
D gene: TRBD1
clone size: -
J gene: TRBJ1-5
V gene: TRBV30

CDR3 protein: ASSLGPSTVNTEAF
D gene: -
clone size: -
J gene: TRBJ1-1
V gene: TRBV7-2

CDR3 protein: ASSPRYRDRVFVGELF
D gene: TRBD1
clone size: -
J gene: TRBJ2-2
V gene: TRBV18

CDR3 protein: ASSVGLAKNIQY
D gene: -
clone size: -
J gene: TRBJ2-4
V gene: TRBV7-9

CDR3 protein: ASSSGTGDHNEQF
D gene: TRBD1
clone size: -
J gene: TRBJ2-1
V gene: TRBV5-1

CDR3 protein: ASSFFMRVDSNQPQH
D gene: -
clone size: -
J gene: TRBJ1-5
V gene: TRBV7-8

CDR3 protein: ASSYWTDYTGELF
D gene: -
clone size: once
J gene: TRBJ2-2
V gene: TRBV5-6